The TCR beta chain described here comes from a study of shared clonotypes between healthy human individuals. Study results and caveats: Clonotypes which were not shared had lower generation probabilities than clonotypes that all four donors shared.

This clone was seen only a few times. Its specificity is not known. This CDR3 spans 17 amino acids. V was trimmed by 2 bases and J by 4 bases, leaving 21 bases between them. CDR1 and CDR2 (germline): SGHDT, YYEEEE. Produced via immunoSEQ multiplex PCR; TCRdb's table is partial and in-frame only. The data hold nearly 1 million clones, with roughly 72% observed a single time. The receptor was derived from a man younger than 30 in good health. The chain carries TRBV5-6 and TRBJ1-1; TRBD1 might be the D (5 bases). The sample consisted of memory CD4+ T cells sorted from blood. Indicated subset: CD45RA-negative fraction. Here the CDR3 DNA reads TGTGCCAGCAGCTTTGTTGATAATCGGGGCGAGAGCACTGAAGCTTTCTTT. Protein sequence: CASSFVDNRGESTEAFF.